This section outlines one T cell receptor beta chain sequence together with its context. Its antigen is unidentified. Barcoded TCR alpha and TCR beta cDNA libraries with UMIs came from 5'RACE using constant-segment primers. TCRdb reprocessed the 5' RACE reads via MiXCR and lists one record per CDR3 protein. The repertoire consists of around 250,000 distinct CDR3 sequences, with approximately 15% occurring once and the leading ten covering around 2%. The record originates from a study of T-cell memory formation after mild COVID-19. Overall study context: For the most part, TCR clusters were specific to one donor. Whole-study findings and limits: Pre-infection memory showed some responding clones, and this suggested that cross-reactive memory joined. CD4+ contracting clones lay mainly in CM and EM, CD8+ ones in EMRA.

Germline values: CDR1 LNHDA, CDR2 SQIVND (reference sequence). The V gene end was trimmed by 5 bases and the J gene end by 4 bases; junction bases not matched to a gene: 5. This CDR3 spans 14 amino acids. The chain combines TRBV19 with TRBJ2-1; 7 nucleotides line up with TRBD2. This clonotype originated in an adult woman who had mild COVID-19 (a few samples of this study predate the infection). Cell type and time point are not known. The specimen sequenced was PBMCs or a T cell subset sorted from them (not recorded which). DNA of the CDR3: TGTGCCAGTAGTCTAGGACTAGAATACAATGAGCAGTTCTTC. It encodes CASSLGLEYNEQFF.